The sequence of this TCR beta chain was determined in a study of identical twins. There are 13 residues in the CDR3. V was trimmed by 3 bases and J by 6 bases, leaving 9 bases between them. CDR1 and CDR2 from the germline V gene are ENHRY and SYGVKD. TCRdb re-called the 5' RACE reads through MiXCR, storing one row per CDR3 protein. The sample carries some 560,000 distinct CDR3 sequences, roughly 9.5% recorded once. This clonotype was observed a handful of times. These data were also filed under a second study, of yellow fever vaccine responses in identical twins.

This chain connects TRBV10-3 to TRBJ2-1; no clear D. The sequence was collected from a woman in her late teens or twenties in good health. Sequenced material: PBMCs. The CDR3 DNA reads TGTGCCATCAGTGACGCAGCTACCAATGAGCAGTTCTTC. Residues: CAISDAATNEQFF.